The source of this T cell receptor (beta chain) is a study of T cell responses to AZD1222 COVID-19 vaccine. Profiled with immunoSEQ multiplex PCR; TCRdb holds only in-frame clones, not every one. The repertoire includes some 87,000 clones, 80% to 90% of them detected once, and roughly 31% sits in the top ten. The CDR3 totals 13 residues. Germline loops: CDR1 LGHDT, CDR2 YNNKEL (reference sequence). V was clipped by 5 bases and J by 2 bases, with 9 bases between them. This TCR derives from an adult in good health. The specimen was peripheral blood, collected on day 0 of AZD1222 vaccination. The chain has TRBV3-1 (or the pseudogene TRBV3-2) and TRBJ1-1; D not certain. The CDR3: CASSGKHNTEAFF. The CDR3 DNA reads as TGTGCCAGCAGCGGAAAACATAACACTGAAGCTTTCTTT.